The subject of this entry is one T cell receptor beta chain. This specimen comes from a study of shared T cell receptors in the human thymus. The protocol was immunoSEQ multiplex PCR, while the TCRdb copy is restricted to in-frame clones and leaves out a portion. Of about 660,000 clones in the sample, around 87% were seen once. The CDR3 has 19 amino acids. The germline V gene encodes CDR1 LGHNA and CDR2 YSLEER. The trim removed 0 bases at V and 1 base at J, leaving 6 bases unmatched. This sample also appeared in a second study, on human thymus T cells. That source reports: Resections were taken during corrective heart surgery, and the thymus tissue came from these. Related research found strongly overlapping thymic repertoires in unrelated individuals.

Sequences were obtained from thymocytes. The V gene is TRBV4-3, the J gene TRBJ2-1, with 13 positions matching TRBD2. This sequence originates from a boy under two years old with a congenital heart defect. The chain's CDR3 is CASSQDYTSGRGSYNEQFF. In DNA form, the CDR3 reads TGCGCCAGCAGCCAAGATTACACTAGCGGGAGGGGGTCCTACAATGAGCAGTTCTTC.